This T cell receptor (beta chain) is from a study of cytomegalovirus exposure and HLA in healthy donors. General study points: There was a cluster of highly shared sequence variants that was likely a sequencing artifact. A missense DCLRE1C variant was associated with V- and J-gene trimming of TCR beta chains in a later analysis, and an independent cohort replicated the association.

13 Jbeta primers and 60 Vbeta primers were used for the PCR. TCRdb keeps only in-frame clones here, not all; method: immunoSEQ multiplex PCR. The sample has about 160,000 clones; around 83% are singletons. With regard to this clone: Its specificity is not known.

The TCR sequence derives from a man aged 50 to 60 in good health and CMV-seropositive. The material sequenced was PBMCs.

This chain's CDR3 is CASSASVRPEFF. The CDR3 coding sequence is TGCGCCAGCAGTGCCAGCGTTCGTCCGGAGTTCTTC. The chain carries TRBV10-1 and TRBJ2-1; D unresolved. The germline V gene has CDR1 WNHNN and CDR2 SYGVQD (reference sequence). The CDR3 has 12 residues. Trimming stripped 4 bases from V and 14 bases from J, with 15 bases between.